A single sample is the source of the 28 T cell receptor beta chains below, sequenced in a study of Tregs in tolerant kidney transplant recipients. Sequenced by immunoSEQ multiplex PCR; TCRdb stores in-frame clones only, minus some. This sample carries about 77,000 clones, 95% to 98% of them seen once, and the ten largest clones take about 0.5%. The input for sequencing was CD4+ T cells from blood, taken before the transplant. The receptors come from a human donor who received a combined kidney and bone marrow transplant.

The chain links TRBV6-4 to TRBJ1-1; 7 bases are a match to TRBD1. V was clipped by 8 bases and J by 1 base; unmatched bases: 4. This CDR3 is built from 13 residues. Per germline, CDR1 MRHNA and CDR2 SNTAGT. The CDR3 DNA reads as TGTGCCAGCCGGGGACAGCAGAACACTGAAGCTTTCTTT. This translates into CASRGQQNTEAFF.

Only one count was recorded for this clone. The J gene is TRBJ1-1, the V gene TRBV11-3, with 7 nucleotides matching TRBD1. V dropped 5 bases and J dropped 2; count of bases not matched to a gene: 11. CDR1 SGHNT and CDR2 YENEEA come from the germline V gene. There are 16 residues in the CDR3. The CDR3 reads CASSLNAGQKNTEAFF. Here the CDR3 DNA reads TGTGCCAGCAGCCTGAATGCGGGACAGAAAAACACTGAAGCTTTCTTT.

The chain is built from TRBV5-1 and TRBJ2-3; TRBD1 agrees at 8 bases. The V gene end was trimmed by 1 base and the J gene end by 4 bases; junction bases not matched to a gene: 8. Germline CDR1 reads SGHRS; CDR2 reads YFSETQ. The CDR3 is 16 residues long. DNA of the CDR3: TGCGCCAGCAGCTTGATGGGGACAGGAGTAGCAGATACGCAGTATTTT. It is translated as CASSLMGTGVADTQYF.

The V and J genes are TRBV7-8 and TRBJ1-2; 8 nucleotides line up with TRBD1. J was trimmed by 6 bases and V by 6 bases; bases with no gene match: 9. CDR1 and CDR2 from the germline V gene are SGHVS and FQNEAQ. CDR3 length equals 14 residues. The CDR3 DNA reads TGTGCCAGCAGTTACAGACAGGGGAGCCATGGCTACACCTTC. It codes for CASSYRQGSHGYTF.

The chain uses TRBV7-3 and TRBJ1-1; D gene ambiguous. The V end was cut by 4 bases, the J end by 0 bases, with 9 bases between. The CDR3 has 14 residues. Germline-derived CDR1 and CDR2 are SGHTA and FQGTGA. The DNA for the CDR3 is TGTGCCAGCAGCTCAGGCTCCATGAACACTGAAGCTTTCTTT. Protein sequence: CASSSGSMNTEAFF.

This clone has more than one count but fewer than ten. This CDR3 is CASSEGALGANVLTF. The CDR3 DNA follows: TGTGCCAGCAGTGAGGGGGCGCTCGGGGCCAACGTCCTGACTTTC. The rearrangement links TRBV2 to TRBJ2-6; the D gene is possibly TRBD1 (6 bases). The CDR3 sequence is 15 residues long. Trimming pared 3 bases from V and 4 bases from J, leaving 10 bases between. In germline, CDR1 is SNHLY, CDR2 FYNNEI. The whole variable domain, filled in from reference TRBV2 and TRBJ2-6, reads EPEVTQTPSHQVTQMGQEVILRCVPISNHLYFYWYRQILGQKVEFLVSFYNNEISEKSEIFDDQFSVERPDGSNFTLKIRSTKLEDSAMYFCASSEGALGANVLTFGAGSRLTVL.

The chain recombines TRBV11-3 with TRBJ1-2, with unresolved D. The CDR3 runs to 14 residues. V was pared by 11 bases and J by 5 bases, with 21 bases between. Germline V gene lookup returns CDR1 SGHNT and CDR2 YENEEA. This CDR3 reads CAAQAGLIRYGYTF. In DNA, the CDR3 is TGTGCCGCCCAGGCAGGCCTCATAAGGTATGGCTACACCTTC.

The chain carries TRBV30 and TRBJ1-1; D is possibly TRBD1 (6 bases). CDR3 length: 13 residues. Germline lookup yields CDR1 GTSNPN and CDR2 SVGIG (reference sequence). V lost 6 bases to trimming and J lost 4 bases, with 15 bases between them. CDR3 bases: TGTGCCTGTTTCCCCTACAGGGCCACTGAAGCTTTCTTT. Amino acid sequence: CACFPYRATEAFF.

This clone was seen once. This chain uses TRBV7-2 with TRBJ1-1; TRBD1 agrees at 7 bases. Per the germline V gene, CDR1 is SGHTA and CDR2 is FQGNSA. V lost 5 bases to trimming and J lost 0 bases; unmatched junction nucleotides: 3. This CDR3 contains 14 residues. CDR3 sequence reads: CASSQQGMNTEAFF. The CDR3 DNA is TGTGCCAGCAGCCAACAGGGGATGAACACTGAAGCTTTCTTT.

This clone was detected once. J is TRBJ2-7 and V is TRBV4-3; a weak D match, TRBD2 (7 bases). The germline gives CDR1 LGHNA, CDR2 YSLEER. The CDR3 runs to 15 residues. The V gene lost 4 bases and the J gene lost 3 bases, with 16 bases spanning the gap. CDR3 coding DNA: TGCGCCAGCAGCCCAAGGGGGGGTCCCTACTACGAGCAGTACTTC. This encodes CASSPRGGPYYEQYF.

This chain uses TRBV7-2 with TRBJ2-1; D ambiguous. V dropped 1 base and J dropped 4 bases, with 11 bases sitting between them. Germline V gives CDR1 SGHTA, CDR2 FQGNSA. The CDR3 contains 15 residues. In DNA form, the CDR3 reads TGTGCCAGCAGCTTAGGGGCACGGTCATACAATGAGCAGTTCTTC. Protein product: CASSLGARSYNEQFF.

The CDR3 DNA reads as TGCGCCAGCAGCTACGGGATTTTTAGCACTGAAGCTTTCTTT. This encodes CASSYGIFSTEAFF. J is TRBJ1-1 and V is TRBV5-1, with D unclear. The CDR3 has 14 residues. The V gene lost 3 bases and the J gene lost 4 bases, with 13 bases spanning the gap. Germline CDR1 reads SGHRS; CDR2 reads YFSETQ.

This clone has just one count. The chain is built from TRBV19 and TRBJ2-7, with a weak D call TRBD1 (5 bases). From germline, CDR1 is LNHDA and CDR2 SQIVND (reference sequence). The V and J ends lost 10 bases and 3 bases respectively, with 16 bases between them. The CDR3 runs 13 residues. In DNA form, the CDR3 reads TGTGCCACCAGGGAAACCGGCCTCTACGAGCAGTACTTC. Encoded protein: CATRETGLYEQYF.

This chain's CDR3 is CASSLEGQGNSPLHF. The CDR3 DNA reads TGCGCCAGCAGCTTGGAGGGACAGGGTAATTCACCCCTCCACTTT. This rearrangement joins TRBV5-1 to TRBJ1-6; 9 nucleotides line up with TRBD1. V shed 0 bases and J 6 bases; nucleotides not matched to a gene: 1. The CDR3 has 15 amino acids. From germline, CDR1 is SGHRS and CDR2 YFSETQ.

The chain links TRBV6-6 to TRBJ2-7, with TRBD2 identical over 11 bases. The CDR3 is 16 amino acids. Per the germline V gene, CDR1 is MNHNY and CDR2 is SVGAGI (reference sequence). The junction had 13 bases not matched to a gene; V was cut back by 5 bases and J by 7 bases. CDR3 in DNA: TGTGCCAGCAGTCCCTCAGGGCTAGCGGGAGGAGGGGAGCAGTACTTC. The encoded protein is CASSPSGLAGGGEQYF.

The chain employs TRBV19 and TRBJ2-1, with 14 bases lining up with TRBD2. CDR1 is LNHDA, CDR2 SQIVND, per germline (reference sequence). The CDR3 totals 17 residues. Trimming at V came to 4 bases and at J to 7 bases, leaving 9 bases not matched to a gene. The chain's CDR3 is CASSTRLAGGPRNEQFF. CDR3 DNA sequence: TGTGCCAGTAGTACTCGACTAGCGGGAGGGCCCCGTAATGAGCAGTTCTTC.

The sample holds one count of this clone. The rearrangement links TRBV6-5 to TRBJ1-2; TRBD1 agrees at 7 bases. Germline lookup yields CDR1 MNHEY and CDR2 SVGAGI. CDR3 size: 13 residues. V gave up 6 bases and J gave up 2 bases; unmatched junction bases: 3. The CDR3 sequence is CASSDRENYGYTF. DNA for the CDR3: TGTGCCAGCAGCGACAGGGAAAACTATGGCTACACCTTC.

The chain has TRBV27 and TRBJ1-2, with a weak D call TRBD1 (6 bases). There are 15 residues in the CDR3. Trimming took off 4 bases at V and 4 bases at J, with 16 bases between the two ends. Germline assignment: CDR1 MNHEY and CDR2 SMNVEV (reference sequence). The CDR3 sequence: CASSSNRESIYGYTF. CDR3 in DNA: TGTGCCAGCAGTTCGAACAGGGAGAGCATCTATGGCTACACCTTC.

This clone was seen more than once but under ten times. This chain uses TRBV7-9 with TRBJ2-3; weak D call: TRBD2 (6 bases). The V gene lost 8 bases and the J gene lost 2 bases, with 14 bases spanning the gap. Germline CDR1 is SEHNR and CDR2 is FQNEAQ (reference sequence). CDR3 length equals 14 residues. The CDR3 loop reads CASFPGLHTDTQYF. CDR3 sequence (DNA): TGTGCCAGCTTTCCGGGACTCCACACAGATACGCAGTATTTT.

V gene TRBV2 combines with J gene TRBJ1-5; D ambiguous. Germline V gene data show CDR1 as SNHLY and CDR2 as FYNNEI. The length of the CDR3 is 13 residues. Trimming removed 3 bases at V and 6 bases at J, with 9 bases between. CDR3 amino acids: CASSEEGGQPQHF. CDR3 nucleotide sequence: TGTGCCAGCAGTGAGGAGGGCGGTCAGCCCCAGCATTTT.

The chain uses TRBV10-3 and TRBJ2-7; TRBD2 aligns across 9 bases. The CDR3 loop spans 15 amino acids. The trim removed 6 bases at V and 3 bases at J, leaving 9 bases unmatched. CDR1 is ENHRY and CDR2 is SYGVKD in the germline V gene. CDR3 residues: CAISPRAGGLYEQYF. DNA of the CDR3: TGTGCCATCAGCCCTCGGGCGGGAGGGCTCTACGAGCAGTACTTC.

CDR3 sequence reads: CASSSRTGGTNEKLFF. In DNA form, the CDR3 reads TGTGCCAGCAGCTCACGCACAGGGGGTACTAATGAAAAACTGTTTTTT. The rearrangement joins TRBV7-2 to TRBJ1-4; 8 bases map to TRBD1. The V and J ends lost 4 bases and 2 bases, in that order; junction bases with no gene match: 6. Germline CDR1 and CDR2: SGHTA and FQGNSA. The CDR3 consists of 16 residues.

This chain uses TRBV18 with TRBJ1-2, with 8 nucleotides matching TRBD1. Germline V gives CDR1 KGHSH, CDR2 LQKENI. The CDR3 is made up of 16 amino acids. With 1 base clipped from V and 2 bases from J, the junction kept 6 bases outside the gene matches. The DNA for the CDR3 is TGTGCCAGCTCACCACAGGGGGACAGGAAGAACTATGGCTACACCTTC. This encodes CASSPQGDRKNYGYTF. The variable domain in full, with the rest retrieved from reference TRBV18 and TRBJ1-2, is NAGVMQNPRHLVRRRGQEARLRCSPMKGHSHVYWYRQLPEEGLKFMVYLQKENIIDESGMPKERFSAEFPKEGPSILRIQQVVRGDSAAYFCASSPQGDRKNYGYTFGSGTRLTVV.

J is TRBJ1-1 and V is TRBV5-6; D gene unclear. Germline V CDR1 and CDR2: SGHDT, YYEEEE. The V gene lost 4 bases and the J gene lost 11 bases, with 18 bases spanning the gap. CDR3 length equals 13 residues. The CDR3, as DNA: TGTGCCAGCAGCCAGACCCGGGAGGATAAGGCTTTCTTT. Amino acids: CASSQTREDKAFF. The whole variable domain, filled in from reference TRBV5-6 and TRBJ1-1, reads DAGVTQSPTHLIKTRGQQVTLRCSPKSGHDTVSWYQQALGQGPQFIFQYYEEEERQRGNFPDRFSGHQFPNYSSELNVNALLLGDSALYLCASSQTREDKAFFGQGTRLTVV.

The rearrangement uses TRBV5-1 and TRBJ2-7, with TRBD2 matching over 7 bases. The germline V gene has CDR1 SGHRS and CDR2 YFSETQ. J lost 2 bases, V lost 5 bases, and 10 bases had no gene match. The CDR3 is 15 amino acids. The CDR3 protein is CASSFIVGGTYEQYF. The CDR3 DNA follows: TGCGCCAGCAGTTTTATAGTGGGGGGGACCTACGAGCAGTACTTC.

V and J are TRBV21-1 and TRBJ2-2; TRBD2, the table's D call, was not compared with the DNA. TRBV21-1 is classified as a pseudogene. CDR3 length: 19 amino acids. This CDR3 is CASSKGGLAGVGNTGELFF. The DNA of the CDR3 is TGTGCCAGCAGCAAAGGGGGACTAGCGGGAGTGGGGAACACCGGGGAGCTGTTTTTT.

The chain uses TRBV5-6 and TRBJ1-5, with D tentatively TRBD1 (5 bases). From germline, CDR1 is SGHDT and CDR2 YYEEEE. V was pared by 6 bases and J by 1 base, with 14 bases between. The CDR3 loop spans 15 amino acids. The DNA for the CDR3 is TGTGCCAGCAACTTACAGGTCGCAAGCAATCAGCCCCAGCATTTT. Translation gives CASNLQVASNQPQHF.

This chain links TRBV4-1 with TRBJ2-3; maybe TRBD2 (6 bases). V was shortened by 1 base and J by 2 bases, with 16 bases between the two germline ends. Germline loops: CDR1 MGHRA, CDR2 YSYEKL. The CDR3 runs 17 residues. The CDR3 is CASSQGVRRGPTDTQYF. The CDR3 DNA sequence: TGCGCCAGCAGCCAAGGAGTCCGGCGGGGACCCACAGATACGCAGTATTTT.